This is a list of T cell receptor beta chains from one sample in a study of blood T cell repertoires in COVID-19. Assay used: immunoSEQ multiplex PCR; TCRdb lists only in-frame clones, some missing. The sample yields about 120,000 clones, approximately 68% seen once. Sequencing was performed on peripheral blood. The receptors shown here come from a woman aged 70 to 79 with acute or convalescent COVID-19. Both conserved end residues are part of each CDR3.

CDR3 length,J gene,V gene,CDR3 protein
17,TRBJ2-1,TRBV4-2,CASSQEELAGGYNEQFF
12,TRBJ1-5,TRBV9,CASSVGDQPQHF
16,TRBJ2-1,TRBV19,CASSMGTSGGNNEQFF
15,TRBJ2-1,TRBV11-2,CASSPSSGLNNEQFF
15,TRBJ2-1,TRBV19,CASRPGTGGYNEQFF
16,TRBJ1-6,TRBV4-1,CASSQTSTGYNSPLHF
18,TRBJ2-1,TRBV18,CASSPPNWAGSSYNEQFF
13,TRBJ2-3,TRBV12-3/TRBV12-4,CATRQQNTDTQYF
13,TRBJ1-2,TRBV2,CASSIQGAWGYTF
16,TRBJ2-3,TRBV27,CASSLRFGRLTDTQYF
14,TRBJ2-3,TRBV18,CASSPLPGTDTQYF
13,TRBJ1-1,TRBV6-5,CAIMGHWNTEAFF
16,TRBJ2-2,TRBV25-1,CASSEPQGYGAGELFF
15,TRBJ2-7,TRBV27,CASSPGTGAGWEQYF
15,TRBJ2-2,TRBV30,CAWIGGYRGTGELFF
14,TRBJ1-5,TRBV30,CAWSSRGPNQPQHF
15,TRBJ2-2,TRBV20-1,CSASGGQGPRGELFF
13,TRBJ2-7,TRBV6-2/TRBV6-3,CASSSFGTYEQYF
13,TRBJ2-5,TRBV30,CAWSDLSGETQYF
15,TRBJ2-1,TRBV24-1,CATSALGGGKDEQFF
14,TRBJ2-5,TRBV5-5,CASSAGGLQETQYF
11,TRBJ2-7,TRBV10-1,CASSGGYEQYF
15,TRBJ1-5,TRBV6-6,CASSFGAGPHQPQHF
14,TRBJ1-2,TRBV19,CASSMLGQTYGYTF
17,TRBJ1-5,TRBV28,CASTPFGGQGAYQPQHF